A single sample gave rise to the 21 T cell receptor beta chains below, sequenced in a study of long-term antiretroviral therapy in people with HIV. Version v3.0 of the immunoSEQ assay ran at survey level. Libraries were prepared by immunoSEQ multiplex PCR; TCRdb keeps only in-frame clonotypes and omits some of them. This table holds 25,000 to 35,000 clones, approximately 96% found once. The sequencing here drew on unsorted PBMCs, taken approximately 6.8 years after starting antiretroviral therapy. These TCRs come from a man aged 25-45 years with HIV.

The V gene is TRBV6-5, the J gene TRBJ1-5; 8 bases align to TRBD1. Unmatched junction bases numbered 7, after V lost 0 bases and J lost 6 bases. This CDR3 contains 16 residues. Germline loops: CDR1 MNHEY, CDR2 SVGAGI. The CDR3 here is CASSYSHRGNVQPQHF. The CDR3 DNA follows: TGTGCCAGCAGTTACTCGCACAGGGGGAACGTTCAGCCCCAGCATTTT.

The chain couples TRBV5-5 to TRBJ2-3; weak D call: TRBD1 (5 bases). The germline gives CDR1 SGHKS, CDR2 YYEKEE (reference sequence). Trimming took 4 bases from V and 2 from J, leaving 11 bases between them. The CDR3 contains 14 residues. Here the CDR3 reads CASSIGENTDTQYF. Written as DNA, the CDR3 is TGTGCCAGCAGCATAGGGGAAAACACAGATACGCAGTATTTT.

The chain employs TRBV7-9 and TRBJ1-2, with 7 bases fitting TRBD1. J was trimmed by 6 bases and V by 3 bases; bases with no gene match: 7. Germline V lookup: CDR1 SEHNR, CDR2 FQNEAQ (reference sequence). The CDR3 covers 14 residues. CDR3: CASSLRDRVDGYTF. The CDR3 nucleotides are TGTGCCAGCAGCTTGAGAGACAGGGTTGATGGCTACACCTTC.

This chain links TRBV4-3 with TRBJ2-7; TRBD2 matches at 15 bases. Germline loops: CDR1 LGHNA, CDR2 YSLEER. The CDR3 length is 16 residues. Trimming removed 3 bases from V and 6 bases from J; junction bases left unmatched: 6. This CDR3 reads CASSHLGLAGGSEQYF. CDR3 bases: TGCGCCAGCAGCCACCTGGGACTAGCGGGAGGTTCCGAGCAGTACTTC.

The V gene is TRBV4-3, the J gene TRBJ2-2; D gene ambiguous. V was cut by 0 bases and J by 6 bases, with 8 bases left in between. CDR3 length: 14 amino acids. Germline V gives CDR1 LGHNA, CDR2 YSLEER. The CDR3 bases are TGCGCCAGCAGCCAAGAGGTTCTACCCGGGGAGCTGTTTTTT. Amino acid sequence: CASSQEVLPGELFF.

The chain links TRBV28 to TRBJ1-6, with D possibly being TRBD1 (6 bases). The CDR3 totals 13 residues. CDR1 is MDHEN, CDR2 SYDVKM, per germline. The V end was cut by 5 bases, the J end by 5 bases, with 7 bases between. Here the CDR3 DNA reads TGTGCCAGCAGTGGGGGCAATAATTCACCCCTCCACTTT. The encoded protein is CASSGGNNSPLHF.

V is TRBV10-3 and J is TRBJ2-5, with 7 bases lining up with TRBD2. J lost 1 base, V lost 2 bases, and 7 bases had no gene match. This CDR3 spans 16 amino acids. From germline, CDR1 is ENHRY and CDR2 SYGVKD. The CDR3 DNA follows: TGTGCCATCAGTGAGCTCGCTAGCGGAACCCAAGAGACCCAGTACTTC. This codes for CAISELASGTQETQYF.

V is TRBV7-6 and J is TRBJ2-1; TRBD2 agrees at 7 bases. This CDR3 is 14 amino acids long. V shed 0 bases and J 8 bases; nucleotides not matched to a gene: 4. In germline, CDR1 is SGHVS, CDR2 FNYEAQ. The CDR3 loop is CASSLAWGGDEQFF. The CDR3 nucleotides read TGTGCCAGCAGCTTAGCGTGGGGGGGGGATGAGCAGTTCTTC.

This chain uses TRBV13 with TRBJ2-1; 13 bases agree with TRBD2. The V segment lost 2 bases and the J segment 1 base; nucleotides outside the gene matches: 11. Germline CDR1 reads PRHDT; CDR2 reads FYEKMQ (reference sequence). The CDR3 has 20 amino acids. The CDR3 loop is CASSLYVRTSGRSSYNEQFF. Written as DNA, the CDR3 is TGTGCCAGCAGCTTATACGTTCGGACTAGCGGGAGATCGTCCTACAATGAGCAGTTCTTC. Supplemented by reference TRBV13 and TRBJ2-1, the full variable domain reads AAGVIQSPRHLIKEKRETATLKCYPIPRHDTVYWYQQGPGQDPQFLISFYEKMQSDKGSIPDRFSAQQFSDYHSELNMSSLELGDSALYFCASSLYVRTSGRSSYNEQFFGPGTRLTVL.

The chain carries TRBV7-3 and TRBJ2-7; D not resolved. In germline, CDR1 is SGHTA, CDR2 FQGTGA. The CDR3 extends over 13 amino acids. V was clipped by 5 bases and J by 1 base, with 9 bases between them. The chain's CDR3 is CASSPGPSYEQYF. The CDR3 DNA reads as TGTGCCAGCAGCCCTGGACCTTCCTACGAGCAGTACTTC.

The chain uses TRBV6-1 and TRBJ2-2, with 8 nucleotides matching TRBD1. Trimming took 2 bases from V and 4 from J; bases not matched to a gene: 0. CDR3 length: 14 amino acids. Germline CDR1 is MNHNS and CDR2 is SASEGT. The CDR3 protein is CASSEQGATGELFF. CDR3 bases: TGTGCCAGCAGTGAACAGGGGGCCACCGGGGAGCTGTTTTTT.

The genes are TRBV18 and TRBJ1-4; D may be TRBD1 (5 bases). Germline CDR1 and CDR2: KGHSH and LQKENI. The ends were cut back, 6 bases at V and 0 bases at J, with 8 bases in the middle. The CDR3 consists of 14 residues. Here the CDR3 DNA reads TGTGCCAGCTCTCGGGGCCCAACTAATGAAAAACTGTTTTTT. This encodes CASSRGPTNEKLFF.

The V and J genes are TRBV2 and TRBJ2-1; 10 bases fit TRBD2. J lost 8 bases, V lost 3 bases, and 4 bases had no gene match. CDR1 SNHLY and CDR2 FYNNEI come from the germline V gene. The length of the CDR3 is 14 residues. CDR3 sequence reads: CASSEVAGGYEQFF. As DNA, the CDR3 is TGTGCCAGCAGTGAGGTAGCGGGAGGATATGAGCAGTTCTTC.

The chain joins TRBV12-5 to TRBJ2-7, with D hard to call. In germline, CDR1 is LGHNT, CDR2 FRNRAP. The V end was cut by 0 bases, the J end by 4 bases, with 7 bases between. The CDR3 runs to 13 residues. The chain's CDR3 is CASGLVSSYEQYF. CDR3 DNA: TGTGCTAGTGGTTTGGTATCCTCGTACGAGCAGTACTTC. The variable domain in full, with the rest retrieved from reference TRBV12-5 and TRBJ2-7, is DARVTQTPRHKVTEMGQEVTMRCQPILGHNTVFWYRQTMMQGLELLAYFRNRAPLDDSGMPKDRFSAEMPDATLATLKIQPSEPRDSAVYFCASGLVSSYEQYFGPGTRLTVT.

This chain links TRBV11-2 with TRBJ2-3, with 9 nucleotides matching TRBD2. The germline V gene has CDR1 SGHAT and CDR2 FQNNGV. The V gene end was trimmed by 4 bases and the J gene end by 2 bases; junction bases not matched to a gene: 10. This CDR3 contains 17 residues. CDR3 sequence (DNA): TGTGCCAGCAGCTCACCGACTAGCGGTGGGCCCACAGATACGCAGTATTTT. Its protein is CASSSPTSGGPTDTQYF.

This chain links TRBV5-5 with TRBJ1-4; weak D call: TRBD1 (5 bases). The CDR3 totals 15 residues. V lost 4 bases to trimming and J lost 2 bases, with 12 bases between them. Germline loops: CDR1 SGHKS, CDR2 YYEKEE (reference sequence). The CDR3: CASSLRGATNEKLFF. As DNA, the CDR3 is TGTGCCAGCAGCCTCCGTGGGGCCACTAATGAAAAACTGTTTTTT.

The chain couples TRBV6-5 to TRBJ1-1; the D is unclear. The V gene lost 6 bases and the J gene lost 1 base, with 12 bases spanning the gap. Per the germline V gene, CDR1 is MNHEY and CDR2 is SVGAGI. The CDR3 length is 14 residues. CDR3 in amino acids: CASSPPDGNTEAFF. CDR3 DNA: TGTGCCAGCAGCCCGCCCGACGGGAACACTGAAGCTTTCTTT.

In this sample, this clone turned up once. V and J are TRBV29-1 and TRBJ2-1, with D perhaps assigned TRBD1 or TRBD2 (5 bases each). Germline CDR1 reads SQVTM; CDR2 reads ANQGSEA. V was clipped by 7 bases and J by 7 bases, with 17 bases between them. This CDR3 contains 13 residues. CDR3 loop: CSATGTEGNEQFF. The CDR3 DNA reads TGCAGCGCCACCGGGACCGAGGGTAATGAGCAGTTCTTC.

The chain employs TRBV7-2 and TRBJ2-3, with D perhaps TRBD2 (5 bases). This CDR3 region has 15 residues. The V end was cut by 5 bases, the J end by 6 bases, with 18 bases between. Germline V lookup: CDR1 SGHTA, CDR2 FQGNSA. The CDR3 protein is CASSHTTEDRDTQYF. DNA of the CDR3: TGTGCCAGCAGCCACACAACGGAGGACCGGGATACGCAGTATTTT.

The chain couples TRBV6-5 to TRBJ2-5; D call uncertain. This CDR3 is 14 amino acids long. The V and J ends lost 5 bases and 1 base respectively, with 11 bases between them. Germline assignment: CDR1 MNHEY and CDR2 SVGAGI. In DNA form, the CDR3 reads TGTGCCAGCAGTGGCACCCCGATCCAAGAGACCCAGTACTTC. It specifies CASSGTPIQETQYF.

In its sample, this clone was seen once. This chain connects TRBV5-1 to TRBJ2-1; D possibly matches TRBD1 or TRBD2 (5 bases each). The CDR3 covers 14 residues. Trimming left V 0 bases short and J 9 bases short, with 13 bases between. Germline assignment: CDR1 SGHRS and CDR2 YFSETQ. CDR3 sequence: CASSLALGTGEQFF. In nucleotides, the CDR3 is TGCGCCAGCAGCTTGGCGCTCGGGACGGGTGAGCAGTTCTTC.